This T cell receptor (beta chain) emerged from a study of molecular identifiers for immune sequencing clone quantification. Study background: Across replicate runs, RNA obtained from around 20,000 or 100,000 naive CD8 cells was divided into five, with four undergoing sequencing.

At least ten counts were recorded for this clonotype. What it recognizes is unknown. The length of the CDR3 is 14 residues. Trimming stripped 3 bases from V and 5 bases from J, with 14 bases between. Germline values: CDR1 SGHTA, CDR2 FQGNSA. The authors built bulk TCR libraries by previously described methods with listed TCR primers. TCRdb re-analysed the PCR reads in MiXCR, keeping a single row per CDR3 protein. The sample holds roughly 300,000 distinct CDR3 sequences, roughly 24% seen once. The study, taken as a whole, reports: Single-cell amounts of spiked Jurkat TCR RNA were reportedly detectable among about a million naive cells. Clone sizes could be underestimated for highly expanded clones when identical TCR molecules share a barcode.

The gene calls are TRBV7-2 and TRBJ2-7, with D possibly being TRBD1 (5 bases). Specimen: naive CD8+ T cells from blood, with Jurkat cell RNA spiked in. The subset is: FACS-sorted CD8+CD4-CCR7+CD45RA+ naive T cells. This clonotype originated in a human donor in good health. Some libraries in this study had Jurkat cell RNA spiked in. In nucleotides, the CDR3 is TGTGCCAGCAGCTTTGGGGCTGTCTCGGACGAGCAGTACTTC. It is translated as CASSFGAVSDEQYF.